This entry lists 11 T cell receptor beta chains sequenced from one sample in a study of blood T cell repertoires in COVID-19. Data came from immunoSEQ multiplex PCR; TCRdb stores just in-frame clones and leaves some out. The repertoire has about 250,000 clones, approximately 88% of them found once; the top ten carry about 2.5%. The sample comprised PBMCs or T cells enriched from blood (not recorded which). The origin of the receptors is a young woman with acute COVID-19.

The CDR3 DNA reads as TGCAGCGTCACCCCGAGGCTGAACACTGAAGCTTTCTTT. Its protein is CSVTPRLNTEAFF. The chain carries TRBV29-1 and TRBJ1-1; D is unresolved. Trimming removed 6 bases from V and 0 bases from J, with 11 bases in between. This CDR3 has 13 amino acids. CDR1 is SQVTM and CDR2 is ANQGSEA in the germline V gene.

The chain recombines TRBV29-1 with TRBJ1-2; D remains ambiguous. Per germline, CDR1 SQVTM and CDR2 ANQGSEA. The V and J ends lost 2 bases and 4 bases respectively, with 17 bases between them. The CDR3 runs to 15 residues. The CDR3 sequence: CSVEFEADRFYGYTF. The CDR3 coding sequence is TGCAGCGTTGAATTCGAGGCAGATAGATTCTATGGCTACACCTTC.

In DNA, the CDR3 is TGTGCCAGCAGCCAAGAGGGATCGAGGGTTTACGAGCAGTACTTC. Amino acid sequence: CASSQEGSRVYEQYF. The V call is TRBV11-2, the J call TRBJ2-7; D is perhaps TRBD2 (5 bases). V lost 5 bases, J lost 4 bases, and 18 bases lay in between. The CDR3 spans 15 residues. CDR1 SGHAT and CDR2 FQNNGV come from the germline V gene.

The CDR3 protein is CASSLGYREYSGYTF. CDR3 bases: TGTGCCAGCAGCTTAGGGTACAGGGAGTACTCTGGCTACACCTTC. J is TRBJ1-2 and V is TRBV7-2; a possible D gene is TRBD1 (6 bases). Germline V gives CDR1 SGHTA, CDR2 FQGNSA. V was pared by 1 base and J by 7 bases, with 16 bases between. The CDR3 extends over 15 amino acids.

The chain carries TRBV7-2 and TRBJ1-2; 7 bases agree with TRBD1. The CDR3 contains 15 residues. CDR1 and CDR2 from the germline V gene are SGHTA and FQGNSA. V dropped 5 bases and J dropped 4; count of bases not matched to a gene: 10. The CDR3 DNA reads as TGTGCCAGCAGCAGCCGCCGGGACAGTTCCTATGGCTACACCTTC. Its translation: CASSSRRDSSYGYTF.

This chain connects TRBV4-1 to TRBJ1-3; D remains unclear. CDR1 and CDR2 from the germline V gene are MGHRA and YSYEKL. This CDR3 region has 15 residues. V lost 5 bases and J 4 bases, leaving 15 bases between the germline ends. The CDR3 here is CASSSRFSLGNTIYF. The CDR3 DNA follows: TGCGCCAGCAGCTCTAGGTTTTCCCTAGGAAACACCATATATTTT.

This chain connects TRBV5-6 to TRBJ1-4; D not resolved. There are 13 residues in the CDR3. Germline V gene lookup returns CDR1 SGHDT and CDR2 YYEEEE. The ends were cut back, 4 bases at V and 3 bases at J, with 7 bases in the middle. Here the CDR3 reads CASSPQSNEKLFF. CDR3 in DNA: TGTGCCAGCAGCCCCCAGTCTAATGAAAAACTGTTTTTT.

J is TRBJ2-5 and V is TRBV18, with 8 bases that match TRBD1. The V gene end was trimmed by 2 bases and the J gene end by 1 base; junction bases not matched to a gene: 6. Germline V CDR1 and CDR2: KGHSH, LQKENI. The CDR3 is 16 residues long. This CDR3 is CASSPTGGPSQETQYF. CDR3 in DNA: TGTGCCAGCTCACCAACAGGGGGTCCATCCCAAGAGACCCAGTACTTC.

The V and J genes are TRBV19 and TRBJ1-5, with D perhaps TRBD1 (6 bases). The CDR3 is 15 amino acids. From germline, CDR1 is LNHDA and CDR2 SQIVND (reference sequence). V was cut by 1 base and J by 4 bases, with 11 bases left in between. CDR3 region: CASSIAPGENQPQHF. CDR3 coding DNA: TGTGCCAGTAGTATAGCCCCAGGGGAAAATCAGCCCCAGCATTTT.

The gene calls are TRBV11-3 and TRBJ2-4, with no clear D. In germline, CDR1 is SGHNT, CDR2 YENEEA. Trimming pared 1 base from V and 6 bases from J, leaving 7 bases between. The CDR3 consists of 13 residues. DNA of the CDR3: TGTGCCAGCAGCTTAGGCACCGGAAACATTCAGTACTTC. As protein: CASSLGTGNIQYF.

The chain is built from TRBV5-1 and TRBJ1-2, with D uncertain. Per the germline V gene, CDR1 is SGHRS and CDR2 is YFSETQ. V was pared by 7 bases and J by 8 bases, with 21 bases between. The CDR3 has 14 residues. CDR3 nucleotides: TGCGCCAGCGGAAGCCCAGAGTCGGGATTCGGCTACACCTTC. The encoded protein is CASGSPESGFGYTF.